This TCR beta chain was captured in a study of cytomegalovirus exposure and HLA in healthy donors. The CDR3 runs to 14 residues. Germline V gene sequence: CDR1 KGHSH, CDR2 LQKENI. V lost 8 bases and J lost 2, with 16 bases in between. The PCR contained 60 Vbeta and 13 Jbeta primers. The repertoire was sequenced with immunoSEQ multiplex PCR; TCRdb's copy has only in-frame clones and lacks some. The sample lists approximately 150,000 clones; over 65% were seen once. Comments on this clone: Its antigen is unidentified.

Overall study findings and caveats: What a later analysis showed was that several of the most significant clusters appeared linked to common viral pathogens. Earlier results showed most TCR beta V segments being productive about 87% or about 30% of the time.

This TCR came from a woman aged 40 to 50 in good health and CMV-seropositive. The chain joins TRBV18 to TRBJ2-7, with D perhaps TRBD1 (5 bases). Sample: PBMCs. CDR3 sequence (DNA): TGTGCCAGCGTTCAGGGTATGGGCCCCTACGAGCAGTACTTC. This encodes CASVQGMGPYEQYF.